The 2 T cell receptor beta chains below come from one sample, sequenced in a study of blood T cells in healthy people across ages. A second PCR of 7 to 11 cycles used a sample-barcoded 5' primer and a J-beta primer mix. TCRdb passed the 5' RACE reads through MiXCR, listing each CDR3 protein once. The table has about 1 million distinct CDR3 sequences, roughly 24% seen once; the top ten hold 0.75%. The sample was also reused in another study, on T cells of mothers and their children.

Sequences were obtained from blood. The receptor set was obtained from a girl aged 2-10 years in good health.

This clonotype was counted between two and nine times. This chain links TRBV10-3 with TRBJ2-5; 8 bases agree with TRBD2. The DNA matches TRBJ2-1 better at its end, which makes the J call doubtful. There are 15 residues in the CDR3. Germline assignment: CDR1 ENHRY and CDR2 SYGVKD. Here the CDR3 reads CAISEERESLDEQFF. CDR3 nucleotide sequence: TGTGCCATCAGTGAGGAGCGGGAGAGTCTCGATGAGCAGTTCTTC.

The table lists this clonotype with a few counts. The junction differs from germline at one of its ends, possibly a read error. The J gene is TRBJ1-3, the V gene TRBV16; a possible D gene is TRBD1 (5 bases). This CDR3 has 13 amino acids. CDR1 is KGHSY, CDR2 FQNENV, per germline. DNA for the CDR3: TGTGCCAGCAGCCAATCCGAAGCCGGGGACCGCGATTTT. This encodes CASSQSEAGDRDF.